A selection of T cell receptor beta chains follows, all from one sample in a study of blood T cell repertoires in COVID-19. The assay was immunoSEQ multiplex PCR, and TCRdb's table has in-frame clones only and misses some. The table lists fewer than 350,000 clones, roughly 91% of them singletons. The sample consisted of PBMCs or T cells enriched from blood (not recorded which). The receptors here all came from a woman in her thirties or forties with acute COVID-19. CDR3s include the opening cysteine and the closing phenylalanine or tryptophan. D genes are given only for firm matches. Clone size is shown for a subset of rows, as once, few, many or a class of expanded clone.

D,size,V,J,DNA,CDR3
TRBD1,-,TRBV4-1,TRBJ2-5,TGCGCCAGCAGGAGGACAGGCCAAGAGACCCAGTACTTC,CASRRTGQETQYF
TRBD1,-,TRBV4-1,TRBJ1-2,TGCGCCAGCAGCCAAGACCGCTGGGGGACGGACAGGGTACATGGCTACACCTTC,CASSQDRWGTDRVHGYTF
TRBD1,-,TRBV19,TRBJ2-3,TGTGCCAGTAGTGCCCCCCTAGGAAGGACAGGGACAGATACGCAGTATTTT,CASSAPLGRTGTDTQYF
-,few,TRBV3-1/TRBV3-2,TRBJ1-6,TGTGCCAGCAGCCACTACAGGGAAGGTTCACCCCTCCACTTT,CASSHYREGSPLHF
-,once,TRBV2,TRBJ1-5,TGTGCCAGCAGTGGACAGTCTGGGGCTTATCAGCCCCAGCATTTT,CASSGQSGAYQPQHF
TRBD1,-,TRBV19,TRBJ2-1,TGTGCCAGTAGAAGGACAGGGGAAAATGAGCAGTTCTTC,CASRRTGENEQFF
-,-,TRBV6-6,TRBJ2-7,TGTGCCAGCAGTTACTCGGGCAAAGCTTACGAGCAGTACTTC,CASSYSGKAYEQYF
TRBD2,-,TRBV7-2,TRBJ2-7,TGTGCCAGCAGCCTCCGCGGGGGGGCCTACGAGCAGTACTTC,CASSLRGGAYEQYF
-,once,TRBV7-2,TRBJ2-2,TGTGCCAGCAGCTCTAATTGGAACACCGGGGAGCTGTTTTTT,CASSSNWNTGELFF
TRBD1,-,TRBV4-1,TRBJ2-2,TGCGCCAGCAGCCACCCGGACAGGGGGCGGGGGGAGCTGTTTTTT,CASSHPDRGRGELFF
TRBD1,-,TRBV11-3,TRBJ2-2,TGTGCCAGCAGCTTGGGACAGGGTGACACCGGGGAGCTGTTTTTT,CASSLGQGDTGELFF
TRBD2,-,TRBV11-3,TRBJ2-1,TGTGCCAGCAGCTTACTCTTGCCTAGCGGAAACAATGAGCAGTTCTTC,CASSLLLPSGNNEQFF
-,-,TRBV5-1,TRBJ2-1,TGCGCCAGCAGCTTGGAACTAGGATTAGGGTACAATGAGCAGTTCTTC,CASSLELGLGYNEQFF
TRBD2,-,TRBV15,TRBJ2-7,TGTGCCACCAGCAGAGAGGCGGGAGGCTACGAGCAGTACTTC,CATSREAGGYEQYF
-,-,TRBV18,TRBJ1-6,TGTGCCAGCTCACCCCCCTCCGGGGGGTATAATTCACCCCTCCACTTT,CASSPPSGGYNSPLHF
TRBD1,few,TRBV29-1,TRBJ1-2,TGCAGCGTTGCAAAGGGACAGGGGACTAACTATGGCTACACCTTC,CSVAKGQGTNYGYTF
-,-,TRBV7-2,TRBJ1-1,TGTGCCAGCAGCTCCGGAGGGGGGGTTCACACTGAAGCTTTCTTT,CASSSGGGVHTEAFF
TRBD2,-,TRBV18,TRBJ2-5,TGTGCCAGCTCACCGCCGGGACTAGCGGGGAGCCAAGAGACCCAGTACTTC,CASSPPGLAGSQETQYF
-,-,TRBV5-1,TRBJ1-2,TGCGCCAGCAGCCCCGGCAGGGAAAGTGCAGCGGGCTACACCTTC,CASSPGRESAAGYTF
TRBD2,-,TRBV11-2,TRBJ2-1,TGTGCCAGCAGCTTAGAGCGGGGGGGCCTGTACAATGAGCAGTTCTTC,CASSLERGGLYNEQFF
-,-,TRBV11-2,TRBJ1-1,TGTGCCAGTAGACGAGGAGGTGAGAACACTGAAGCTTTCTTT,CASRRGGENTEAFF
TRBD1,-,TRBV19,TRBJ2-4,TGTGCCAGTGCGACAGGGGATTCTAGAAACATTCAGTACTTC,CASATGDSRNIQYF
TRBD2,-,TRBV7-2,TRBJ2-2,TGTGCCAGCAGCTTTAGGAGCGGGAGTTTAACCGGGGAGCTGTTTTTT,CASSFRSGSLTGELFF
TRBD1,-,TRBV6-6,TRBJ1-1,TGTGCCAGTACGCCGGGACAGGGGGCGCGAGCTTTCTTT,CASTPGQGARAFF
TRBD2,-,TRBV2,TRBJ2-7,TGTGCCAGCACCTTAAGCGGGGGCTACGAGCAGTACTTC,CASTLSGGYEQYF
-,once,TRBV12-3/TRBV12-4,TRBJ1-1,TGTGCCAGCAGTTTCGGGTGGACTGAAGCTTTCTTT,CASSFGWTEAFF